A single sample is the source of the 5 T cell receptor beta chains below, sequenced in a study of blood T cell repertoires in COVID-19. Profiled with immunoSEQ multiplex PCR; TCRdb holds only in-frame clones, not every one. This table has 180,000 or so clones, more than 85% appearing once. Sequencing was carried out using peripheral blood. These receptors all stem from a man aged 18 to 30 with acute or convalescent COVID-19.

This clone was picked up one time. The chain uses TRBV10-3 and TRBJ2-7; maybe TRBD1 (5 bases). V was shortened by 3 bases and J by 9 bases, with 18 bases between the two germline ends. Germline values: CDR1 ENHRY, CDR2 SYGVKD. This CDR3 has 14 amino acids. CDR3 DNA sequence: TGTGCCATCAGTGATTCAGGACACCGAGCAGGGCAGTACGTC. As protein: CAISDSGHRAGQYV.

This clone was seen a handful of times. The V call is TRBV4-1, the J call TRBJ1-3, with TRBD1 as a possible D gene (5 bases). Germline V CDR1 and CDR2: MGHRA, YSYEKL. CDR3 size: 17 residues. V lost 0 bases and J 0 bases, leaving 12 bases between the germline ends. CDR3 residues: CASSQDPAGGSGNTIYF. The CDR3 DNA reads as TGCGCCAGCAGCCAAGATCCGGCGGGGGGCTCTGGAAACACCATATATTTT.

Concerning this clone itself: The sample holds other DNA sequences that translate to the same CDR3. The gene calls are TRBV27 and TRBJ1-1; tentatively, D is TRBD1 (5 bases). Germline V lookup: CDR1 MNHEY, CDR2 SMNVEV (reference sequence). CDR3 length: 15 residues. With 0 bases removed from V and 1 base from J, the gap between germline ends came to 9 bases. The CDR3 nucleotides are TGTGCCAGCAGTTTATCGCGGGGGGGGAACACTGAAGCTTTCTTT. This encodes CASSLSRGGNTEAFF.

This chain joins TRBV5-1 and TRBJ2-3, with TRBD1 matching 7 bases. CDR1 is SGHRS and CDR2 is YFSETQ in the germline V gene. V trimming: 4 bases; J trimming: 4 bases; junction bases outside the gene matches: 9. This CDR3 is built from 15 residues. CDR3: CASSKGTAAADTQYF. CDR3 sequence (DNA): TGCGCCAGCAGCAAAGGGACAGCAGCCGCAGATACGCAGTATTTT.

The rearrangement links TRBV9 to TRBJ1-1; D uncertain. Trimming pared 0 bases from V and 4 bases from J, leaving 13 bases between. CDR1 SGDLS and CDR2 YYNGEE come from the germline V gene. The CDR3 covers 15 residues. DNA for the CDR3: TGTGCCAGCAGCGTAGACCCAGTGGTCCCCACTGAAGCTTTCTTT. This encodes CASSVDPVVPTEAFF.